Listed below are T cell receptor beta chains from one sample, sequenced in a study of T cell responses to AZD1222 COVID-19 vaccine. Clones were read by immunoSEQ multiplex PCR, and TCRdb kept only the in-frame ones, dropping some. The repertoire holds approximately 94,000 clones, around 87% seen once, with more than 3.5% in the top ten. Material: peripheral blood, obtained on day 0 of MenACWY control vaccination. Receptors were obtained from an adult in good health. The CDR3 runs from the conserved cysteine through the conserved F or W. D genes are given only for firm matches. Where a row states a size, it is once, few, many or the class of an expanded clone; other rows omit it.

TRBV19	NA	TRBD1	TRBJ1-1	TGTGCCAGTAGTCCACTCCAGACAGGGAGAGAAGCTTTCTTT	CASSPLQTGREAFF
TRBV10-2	NA	NA	TRBJ2-1	TGCGCCAGCAGTTTTTCCGGCCCACTCAATGAGCAGTTCTTC	CASSFSGPLNEQFF
TRBV6-5	NA	NA	TRBJ2-3	TGTGCCAGCAGTTACTCGCATACGCAGTATTTT	CASSYSHTQYF
TRBV12-5	NA	TRBD1	TRBJ2-5	TGTGCTAGTGGTTTGCAAGGGACAGCCGAGGAGACCCAGTACTTC	CASGLQGTAEETQYF
TRBV7-6	once	NA	TRBJ2-1	TGTGCCAGCAGCAAAAATTCTAACAATGAGCAGTTCTTC	CASSKNSNNEQFF
TRBV27	NA	TRBD2	TRBJ2-1	TGTGCCAGCAGTTTTGGGACTAGTTACAATGAGCAGTTCTTC	CASSFGTSYNEQFF
TRBV6-6	NA	TRBD2	TRBJ2-7	TGTGCCAGCACTACTAGCGGGAGGCCCTACGAGCAGTACTTC	CASTTSGRPYEQYF
TRBV28	NA	NA	TRBJ1-5	TGTGCCAGCAATCCGTGGAGCAATCAGCCCCAGCATTTT	CASNPWSNQPQHF
TRBV4-3	NA	NA	TRBJ2-6	TGCGCCAGCAGCCAGGTTGGGGCCAACGTCCTGACTTTC	CASSQVGANVLTF
TRBV6-6	NA	NA	TRBJ2-7	TGTGCCAGCACCCCCCCGGGGAGCGACGAGCAGTACTTC	CASTPPGSDEQYF
TRBV27	NA	TRBD1	TRBJ1-5	TGTGCCAGCAGTTCACAGGGGGTTAATAGCAATCAGCCCCAGCATTTT	CASSSQGVNSNQPQHF
TRBV9	NA	TRBD1	TRBJ2-2	TGTGCCAGCAGCGTAGCAGGGGGGAACACCGGGGAGCTGTTTTTT	CASSVAGGNTGELFF
TRBV10-2	NA	TRBD1	TRBJ1-2	TGCGCCAGCAGTACCGACAGGGGGTCTGGCTACACCTTC	CASSTDRGSGYTF
TRBV28	NA	NA	TRBJ2-3	TGTGCCAGCAGTAGCGGCCGGGATACGCAGTATTTT	CASSSGRDTQYF
TRBV6-7	NA	NA	TRBJ2-1	TGTGCCAGCGTATCACTAGGCAATGAGCAGTTCTTC	CASVSLGNEQFF
TRBV9	NA	TRBD1	TRBJ2-2	TGTGCCAGCAGCCGACAGGGGTTCGGGGGCGGGGAGCTGTTTTTT	CASSRQGFGGGELFF
TRBV18	NA	TRBD1	TRBJ2-5	TGTGCCAGCTCGCCCAACAGGGGACAAGAGACCCAGTACTTC	CASSPNRGQETQYF
TRBV18	few	NA	TRBJ2-3	TGTGCCAGCTCACCGTATTCGCGGGGTAGCACAGATACGCAGTATTTT	CASSPYSRGSTDTQYF
TRBV11-2	NA	NA	TRBJ2-5	TGTGCCAGCTCTGCTACCCAAGAGACCCAGTACTTC	CASSATQETQYF
TRBV4-3	NA	NA	TRBJ2-7	TGCGCCAGCAGCCAAGATCAGGGGATCGGCTACGAGCAGTACTTC	CASSQDQGIGYEQYF
TRBV10-3	NA	TRBD1	TRBJ1-2	TGTGCCATCGGGAGACCGGGACAGGCGGGCTACACCTTC	CAIGRPGQAGYTF
TRBV9	NA	TRBD2	TRBJ2-1	TGTGCCAGCAGCCCCCTGCTAGCGGGAACTTACAATGAGCAGTTCTTC	CASSPLLAGTYNEQFF
TRBV4-3	once	TRBD2	TRBJ2-7	TGCGCCAGCAGCCACCCTTGGACTAGCGGGAGGCACGAGCAGTACTTC	CASSHPWTSGRHEQYF
TRBV11-3	once	NA	TRBJ1-2	TGTGCCAGGCCCCGGATCGGTATTGGGGACCTAAGCTACACCTTC	CARPRIGIGDLSYTF
TRBV2	once	NA	TRBJ2-2	TGTGCCAGCAGTGTTCTAGCTGGCACCGGGGAGCTGTTTTTT	CASSVLAGTGELFF
TRBV2	few	NA	TRBJ2-7	TGTGCCAGCAGTGACAGTCCGGCCTACGAGCAGTACTTC	CASSDSPAYEQYF
TRBV2	NA	TRBD2	TRBJ2-1	TGTGCCAGCAGACTACTAGCGGGGGTAGGTAATGAGCAGTTCTTC	CASRLLAGVGNEQFF
TRBV2	NA	TRBD1	TRBJ2-2	TGTGCCAGCCCCAAGGGGACAGGGGTCACCGGGGAGCTGTTTTTT	CASPKGTGVTGELFF
TRBV29-1	NA	TRBD2	TRBJ2-3	TGCAGCGTCCCGTCGGGGTCTCTAGCGGGGGGAGTGGGTACGCAGTATTTT	CSVPSGSLAGGVGTQYF
TRBV6-1	NA	NA	TRBJ1-6	TGTGCCAGCAGTGAAGACCGGGTGGCACCCCTCCACTTT	CASSEDRVAPLHF
TRBV30	NA	TRBD1	TRBJ2-4	TGTGCCGCGTCCAGACAGGGGGGGGACATTCAGTACTTC	CAASRQGGDIQYF
TRBV18	NA	NA	TRBJ1-5	TGTGCCAGCTCTCAGGGAAGCAATCAGCCCCAGCATTTT	CASSQGSNQPQHF
TRBV2	NA	NA	TRBJ1-6	TGTGCCAGCAGGTCCCAGGAGGATTCACCCCTCCACTTT	CASRSQEDSPLHF
TRBV6-2/TRBV6-3	NA	TRBD1	TRBJ1-2	TGTGCCAGCAGCCGACAGGGGTTCTATGGCTACACCTTC	CASSRQGFYGYTF
TRBV4-3	NA	TRBD1	TRBJ1-4	TGCGCCAGCAGCCAAGGGACAGGGGTAGAAAAACTGTTTTTT	CASSQGTGVEKLFF
TRBV11-2	once	NA	TRBJ2-1	TGTGCCAGCAGCTTATCGTTTCGGGGACGAGGTGAGCAGTTCTTC	CASSLSFRGRGEQFF
TRBV7-2	NA	NA	TRBJ2-6	TGTGCCAGCAGCTTGCGTCCGGACATCGCCAACGTCCTGACTTTC	CASSLRPDIANVLTF
TRBV7-2	NA	NA	TRBJ1-1	TGTGCCAGCAGCTACCAGGAAAGCACTGAAGCTTTCTTT	CASSYQESTEAFF
TRBV2	NA	NA	TRBJ2-3	TGTGCCAGCAGGGGAAATACGCAGTATTTT	CASRGNTQYF
TRBV6-5	NA	NA	TRBJ2-1	TGTGCCAGCAGGCAAGGGACCGTACGGGGCAATGAGCAGTTCTTC	CASRQGTVRGNEQFF
TRBV9	NA	NA	TRBJ2-1	TGTGCCAGCAGCGTCTTAGGTAGTAACAATGAGCAGTTCTTC	CASSVLGSNNEQFF
TRBV5-1	once	NA	TRBJ2-7	TGCGCCAGCAGCACGGACGGCTCTCGCCCCTACGAGCAGTACTTC	CASSTDGSRPYEQYF
TRBV7-6	NA	TRBD2	TRBJ2-3	TGTGCCAGCAGCTTGCTCTTGACTAGCGGGAGACCTGCAGATACGCAGTATTTT	CASSLLLTSGRPADTQYF
TRBV2	once	TRBD2	TRBJ2-5	TGTGCCAGCAGTGAGGGGCTAGCGGGGCCAGAGACCCAGTACTTC	CASSEGLAGPETQYF
TRBV6-5	NA	NA	TRBJ1-1	TGTGCCAGCAGCCCGCTAAATTCTGAAGCTTTCTTT	CASSPLNSEAFF
TRBV9	few	TRBD2	TRBJ2-7	TGTGCCAGCAGCCCGAGCGGGAGCTCCTACGAGCAGTACTTC	CASSPSGSSYEQYF
TRBV7-2	NA	NA	TRBJ1-1	TGTGCCAGCAGCTTAGGAATGGGGACTGAAGCTTTCTTT	CASSLGMGTEAFF
TRBV3-1/TRBV3-2	few	TRBD1	TRBJ2-1	TGTGCCAGCAGCCAAGGAGTTGGCAGGGGGCATAATGAGCAGTTCTTC	CASSQGVGRGHNEQFF
TRBV30	NA	TRBD1	TRBJ1-3	TGTGCCTGGAGTCCCCGACAGGGAAGGGCCTCTGGAAACACCATATATTTT	CAWSPRQGRASGNTIYF
TRBV19	NA	TRBD1	TRBJ1-1	TGTGCCAGTAGTACTCAGGGACAGCTCCGGGCTTTCTTT	CASSTQGQLRAFF
TRBV15	NA	NA	TRBJ1-4	TGTGCCACCAGCAGAGATGGGGGGGCGGGTGAAAAACTGTTTTTT	CATSRDGGAGEKLFF
TRBV19	NA	TRBD1	TRBJ1-1	TGTGCCAGTAGTTTACAGGGGTTGAACACTGAAGCTTTCTTT	CASSLQGLNTEAFF
TRBV10-3	once	NA	TRBJ2-2	TGTGCCATCAGTGAAGGGTCAGGAGTCACCGGGGAGCTGTTTTTT	CAISEGSGVTGELFF
TRBV9	NA	TRBD1	TRBJ2-2	TGTGCCAGCAGCCCGTGGACAGGGGGCGCGAACACCGGGGAGCTGTTTTTT	CASSPWTGGANTGELFF
TRBV4-2	NA	NA	TRBJ2-4	TGTGCCAGCAGCCAAGAACGAGGCGGGGGCGGGAACATTCAGTACTTC	CASSQERGGGGNIQYF